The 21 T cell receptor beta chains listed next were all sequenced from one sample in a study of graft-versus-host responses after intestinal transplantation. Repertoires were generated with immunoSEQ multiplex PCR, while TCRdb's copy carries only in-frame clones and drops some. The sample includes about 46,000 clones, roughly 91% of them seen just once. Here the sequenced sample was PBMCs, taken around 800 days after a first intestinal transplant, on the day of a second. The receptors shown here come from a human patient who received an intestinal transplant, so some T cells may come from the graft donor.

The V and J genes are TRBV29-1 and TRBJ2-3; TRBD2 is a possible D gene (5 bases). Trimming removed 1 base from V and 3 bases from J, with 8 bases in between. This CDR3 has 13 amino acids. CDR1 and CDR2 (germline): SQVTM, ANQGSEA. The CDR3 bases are TGCAGCGTTGAAGTAGCGTTGACAGATACGCAGTATTTT. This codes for CSVEVALTDTQYF.

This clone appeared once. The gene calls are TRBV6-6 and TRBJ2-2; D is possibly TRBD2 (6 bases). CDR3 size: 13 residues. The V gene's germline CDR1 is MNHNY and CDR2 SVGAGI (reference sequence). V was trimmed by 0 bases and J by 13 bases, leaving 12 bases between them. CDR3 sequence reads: CASSYSAGEVLFF. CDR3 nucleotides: TGTGCCAGCAGTTACTCGGCTGGGGAGGTGCTGTTTTTT.

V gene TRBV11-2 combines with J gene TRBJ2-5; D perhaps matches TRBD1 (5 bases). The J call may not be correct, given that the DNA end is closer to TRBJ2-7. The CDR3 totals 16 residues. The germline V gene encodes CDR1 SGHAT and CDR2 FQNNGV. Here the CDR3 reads CASSPRRTHTIYEQYF. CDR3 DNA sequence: TGTGCCAGCAGCCCCCGAAGGACACATACTATCTACGAGCAGTACTTC.

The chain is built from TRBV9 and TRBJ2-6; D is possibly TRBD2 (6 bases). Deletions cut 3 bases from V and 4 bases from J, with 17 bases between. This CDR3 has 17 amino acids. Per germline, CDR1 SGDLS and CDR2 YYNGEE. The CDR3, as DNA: TGTGCCAGCAGCGAGCGGGTCGGAGAGGCCGGGGCCAACGTCCTGACTTTC. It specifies CASSERVGEAGANVLTF. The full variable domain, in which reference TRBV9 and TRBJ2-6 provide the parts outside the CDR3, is DSGVTQTPKHLITATGQRVTLRCSPRSGDLSVYWYQQSLDQGLQFLIQYYNGEERAKGNILERFSAQQFPDLHSELNLSSLELGDSALYFCASSERVGEAGANVLTFGAGSRLTVL.

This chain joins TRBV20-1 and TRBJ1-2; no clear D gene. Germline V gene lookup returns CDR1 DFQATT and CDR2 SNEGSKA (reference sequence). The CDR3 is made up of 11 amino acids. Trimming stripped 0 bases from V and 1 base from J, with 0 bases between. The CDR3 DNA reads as TGCAGTGCTAGAGATAACTATGGCTACACCTTC. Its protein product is CSARDNYGYTF.

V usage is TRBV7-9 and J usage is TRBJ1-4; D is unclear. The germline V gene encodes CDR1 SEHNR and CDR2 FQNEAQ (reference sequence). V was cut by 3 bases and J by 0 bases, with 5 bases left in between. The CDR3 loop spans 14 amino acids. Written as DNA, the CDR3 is TGTGCCAGCAGCTTCGGTCCAACTAATGAAAAACTGTTTTTT. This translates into CASSFGPTNEKLFF. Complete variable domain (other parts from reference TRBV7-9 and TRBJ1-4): DTGVSQNPRHKITKRGQNVTFRCDPISEHNRLYWYRQTLGQGPEFLTYFQNEAQLEKSRLLSDRFSAERPKGSFSTLEIQRTEQGDSAMYLCASSFGPTNEKLFFGSGTQLSVL.

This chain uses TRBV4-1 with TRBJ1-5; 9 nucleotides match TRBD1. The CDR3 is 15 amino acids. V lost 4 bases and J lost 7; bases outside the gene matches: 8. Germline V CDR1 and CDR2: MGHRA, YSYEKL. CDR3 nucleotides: TGCGCCAGCAGCCCCTCGGACAGGGGTGAACAGCCCCAGCATTTT. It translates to CASSPSDRGEQPQHF.

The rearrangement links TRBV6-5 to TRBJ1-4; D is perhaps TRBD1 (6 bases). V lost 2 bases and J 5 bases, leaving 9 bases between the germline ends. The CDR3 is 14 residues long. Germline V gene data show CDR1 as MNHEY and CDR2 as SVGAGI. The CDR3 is CASSYRGANEKLFF. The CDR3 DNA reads TGTGCCAGCAGTTACAGGGGGGCCAATGAAAAACTGTTTTTT.

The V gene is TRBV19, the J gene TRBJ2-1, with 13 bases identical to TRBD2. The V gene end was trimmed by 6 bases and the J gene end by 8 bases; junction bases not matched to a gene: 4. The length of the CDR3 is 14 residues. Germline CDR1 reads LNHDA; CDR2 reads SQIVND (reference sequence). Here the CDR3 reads CASSRTSGSDEQFF. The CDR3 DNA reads TGTGCCAGTAGCCGGACTAGCGGGAGCGATGAGCAGTTCTTC.

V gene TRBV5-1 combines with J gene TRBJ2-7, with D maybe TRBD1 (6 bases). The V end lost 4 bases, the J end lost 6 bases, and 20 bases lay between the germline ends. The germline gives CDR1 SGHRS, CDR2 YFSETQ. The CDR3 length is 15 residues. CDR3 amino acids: CASSPWLSQGGEQYF. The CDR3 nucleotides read TGCGCCAGCAGCCCCTGGTTATCCCAAGGGGGCGAGCAGTACTTC.

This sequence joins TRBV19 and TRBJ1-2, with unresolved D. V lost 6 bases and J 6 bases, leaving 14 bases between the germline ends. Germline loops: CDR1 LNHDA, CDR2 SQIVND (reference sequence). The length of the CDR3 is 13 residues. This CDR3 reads CASSVYTTDGYTF. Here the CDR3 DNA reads TGTGCCAGTAGCGTATATACGACCGATGGCTACACCTTC.

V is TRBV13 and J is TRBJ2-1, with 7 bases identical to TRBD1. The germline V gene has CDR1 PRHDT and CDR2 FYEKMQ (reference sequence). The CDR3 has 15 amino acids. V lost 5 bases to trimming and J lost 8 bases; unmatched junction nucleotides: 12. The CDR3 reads CASSPTARQGDEQFF. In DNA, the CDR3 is TGTGCCAGCAGCCCCACGGCAAGACAGGGCGATGAGCAGTTCTTC.

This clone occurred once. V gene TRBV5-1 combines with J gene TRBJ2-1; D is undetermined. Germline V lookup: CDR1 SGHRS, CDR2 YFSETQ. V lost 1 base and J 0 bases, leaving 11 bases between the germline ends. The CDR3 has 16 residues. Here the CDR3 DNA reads TGCGCCAGCAGCTTGACGCCTGAGAGCTCCTACAATGAGCAGTTCTTC. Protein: CASSLTPESSYNEQFF.

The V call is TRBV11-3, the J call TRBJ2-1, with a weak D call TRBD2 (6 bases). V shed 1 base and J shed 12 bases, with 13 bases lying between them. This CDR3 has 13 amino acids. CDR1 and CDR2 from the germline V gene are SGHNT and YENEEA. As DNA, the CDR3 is TGTGCCAGCAGCTTAGGGTTACGGGGAGGGCAGTTCTTC. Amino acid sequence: CASSLGLRGGQFF.

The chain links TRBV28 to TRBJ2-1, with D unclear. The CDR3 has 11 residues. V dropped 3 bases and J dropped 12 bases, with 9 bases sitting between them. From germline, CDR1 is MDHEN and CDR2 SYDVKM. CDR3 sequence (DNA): TGTGCCAGCAGTTTCAGAATAGGGCAGTTCTTC. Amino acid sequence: CASSFRIGQFF.

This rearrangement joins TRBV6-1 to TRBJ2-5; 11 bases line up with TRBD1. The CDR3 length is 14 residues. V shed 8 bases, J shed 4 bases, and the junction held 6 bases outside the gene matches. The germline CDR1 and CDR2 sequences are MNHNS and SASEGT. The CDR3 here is CASERTGGLETQYF. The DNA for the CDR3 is TGTGCCAGCGAGAGGACAGGGGGCTTAGAGACCCAGTACTTC.

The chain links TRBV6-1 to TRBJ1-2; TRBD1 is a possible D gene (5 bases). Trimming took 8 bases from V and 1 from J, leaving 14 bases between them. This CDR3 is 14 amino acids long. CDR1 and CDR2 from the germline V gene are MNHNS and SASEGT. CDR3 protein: CASSPAGNNYGYTF. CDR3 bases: TGTGCCAGCTCTCCTGCAGGGAATAACTATGGCTACACCTTC.

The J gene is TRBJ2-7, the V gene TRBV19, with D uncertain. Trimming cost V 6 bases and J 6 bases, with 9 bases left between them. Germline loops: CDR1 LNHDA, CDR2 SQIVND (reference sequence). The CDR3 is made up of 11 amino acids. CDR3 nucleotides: TGTGCCAGTAGCTCTTTGATCGAGCAGTACTTC. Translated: CASSSLIEQYF.

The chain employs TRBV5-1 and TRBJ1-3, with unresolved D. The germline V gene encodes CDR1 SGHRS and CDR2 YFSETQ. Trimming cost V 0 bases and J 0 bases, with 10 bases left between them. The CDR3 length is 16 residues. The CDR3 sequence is CASSLEVGISGNTIYF. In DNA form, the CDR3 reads TGCGCCAGCAGCTTGGAGGTGGGGATCTCTGGAAACACCATATATTTT.

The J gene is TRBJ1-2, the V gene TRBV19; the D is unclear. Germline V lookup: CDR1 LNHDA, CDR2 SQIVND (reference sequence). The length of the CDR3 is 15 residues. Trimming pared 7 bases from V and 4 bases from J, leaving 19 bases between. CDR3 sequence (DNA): TGTGCCAGTAAAGAGAGGCAGAGGGCTAGCTATGGCTACACCTTC. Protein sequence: CASKERQRASYGYTF.

The CDR3, as DNA: TGTGCCAGCAGTTTAGGAGGGAGCGGGGAGACCCAGTACTTC. As protein: CASSLGGSGETQYF. The J gene is TRBJ2-5, the V gene TRBV28, with D maybe TRBD2 (6 bases). The germline gives CDR1 MDHEN, CDR2 SYDVKM. The CDR3 extends over 14 amino acids. V lost 2 bases and J 5 bases, leaving 12 bases between the germline ends. The full variable domain, rest sourced from reference TRBV28 and TRBJ2-5, is DVKVTQSSRYLVKRTGEKVFLECVQDMDHENMFWYRQDPGLGLRLIYFSYDVKMKEKGDIPEGYSVSREKKERFSLILESASTNQTSMYLCASSLGGSGETQYFGPGTRLLVL.